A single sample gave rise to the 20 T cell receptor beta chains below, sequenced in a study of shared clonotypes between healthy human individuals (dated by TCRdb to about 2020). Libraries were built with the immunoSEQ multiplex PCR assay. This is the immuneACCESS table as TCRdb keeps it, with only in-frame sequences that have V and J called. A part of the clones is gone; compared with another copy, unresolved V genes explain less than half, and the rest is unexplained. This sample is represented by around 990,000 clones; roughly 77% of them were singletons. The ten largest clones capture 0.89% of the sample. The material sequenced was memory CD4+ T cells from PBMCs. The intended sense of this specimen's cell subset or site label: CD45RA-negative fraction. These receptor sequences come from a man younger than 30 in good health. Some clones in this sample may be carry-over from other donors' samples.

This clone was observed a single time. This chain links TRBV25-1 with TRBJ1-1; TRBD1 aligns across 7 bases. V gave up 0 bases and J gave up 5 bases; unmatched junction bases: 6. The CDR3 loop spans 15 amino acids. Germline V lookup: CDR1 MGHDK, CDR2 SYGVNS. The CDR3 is CASSEYMRGQTEAFF. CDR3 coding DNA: TGTGCCAGCAGTGAATATATGAGGGGGCAGACTGAAGCTTTCTTT.

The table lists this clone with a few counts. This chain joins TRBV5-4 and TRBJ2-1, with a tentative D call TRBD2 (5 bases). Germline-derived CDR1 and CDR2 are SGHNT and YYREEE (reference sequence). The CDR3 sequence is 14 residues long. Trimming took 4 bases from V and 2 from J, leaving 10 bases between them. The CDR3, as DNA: TGTGCCAGCAGCCCGGAGGTCGCCTACAATGAGCAGTTCTTC. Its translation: CASSPEVAYNEQFF.

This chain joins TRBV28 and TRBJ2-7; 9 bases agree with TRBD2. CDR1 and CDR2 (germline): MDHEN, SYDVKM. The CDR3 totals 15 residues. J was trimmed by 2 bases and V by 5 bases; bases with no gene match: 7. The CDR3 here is CASSPIGLATYEQYF. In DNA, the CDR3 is TGTGCCAGCAGTCCCATTGGACTAGCGACCTACGAGCAGTACTTC.

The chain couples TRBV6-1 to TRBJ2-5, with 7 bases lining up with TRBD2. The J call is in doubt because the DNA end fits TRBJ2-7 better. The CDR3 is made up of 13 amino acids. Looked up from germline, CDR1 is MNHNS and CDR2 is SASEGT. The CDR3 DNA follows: TGTGCCAGCCTAGCGGACCTCTCCTACGAGCAGTACTTC. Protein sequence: CASLADLSYEQYF.

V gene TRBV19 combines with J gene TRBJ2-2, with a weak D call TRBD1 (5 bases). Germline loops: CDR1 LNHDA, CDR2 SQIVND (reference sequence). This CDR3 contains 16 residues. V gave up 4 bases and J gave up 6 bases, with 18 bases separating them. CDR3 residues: CASSSDRWKGPGELFF. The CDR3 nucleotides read TGTGCCAGTAGTAGTGACAGATGGAAGGGCCCCGGGGAGCTGTTTTTT.

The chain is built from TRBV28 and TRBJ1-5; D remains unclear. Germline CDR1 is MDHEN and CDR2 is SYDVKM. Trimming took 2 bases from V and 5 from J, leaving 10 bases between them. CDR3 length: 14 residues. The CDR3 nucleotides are TGTGCCAGCAGTTTACTACCCAGAGATCAGCCCCAGCATTTT. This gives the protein CASSLLPRDQPQHF.

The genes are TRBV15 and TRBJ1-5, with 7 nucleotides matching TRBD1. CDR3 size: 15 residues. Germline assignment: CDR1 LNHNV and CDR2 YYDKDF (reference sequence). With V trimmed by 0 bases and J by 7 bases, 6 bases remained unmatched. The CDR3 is CATSREQGRNQPQHF. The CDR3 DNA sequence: TGTGCCACCAGCAGAGAACAGGGGCGGAACCAGCCCCAGCATTTT.

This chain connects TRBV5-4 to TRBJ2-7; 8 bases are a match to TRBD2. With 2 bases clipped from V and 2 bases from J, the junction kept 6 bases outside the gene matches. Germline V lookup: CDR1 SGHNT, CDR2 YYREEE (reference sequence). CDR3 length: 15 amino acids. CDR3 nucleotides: TGTGCCAGCAGCTTTATACCGGGAGGGACCTACGAGCAGTACTTC. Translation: CASSFIPGGTYEQYF.

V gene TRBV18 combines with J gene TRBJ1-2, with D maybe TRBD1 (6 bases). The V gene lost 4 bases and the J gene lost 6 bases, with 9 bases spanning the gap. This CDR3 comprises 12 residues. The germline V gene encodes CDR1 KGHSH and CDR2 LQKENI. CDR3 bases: TGTGCCAGCTCACTCAACAGGGATGGCTACACCTTC. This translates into CASSLNRDGYTF.

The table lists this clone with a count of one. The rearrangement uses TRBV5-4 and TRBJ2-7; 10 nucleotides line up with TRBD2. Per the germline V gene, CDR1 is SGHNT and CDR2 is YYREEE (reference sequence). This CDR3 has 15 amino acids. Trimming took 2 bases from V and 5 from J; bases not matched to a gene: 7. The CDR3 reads CASSFLASGSNEQYF. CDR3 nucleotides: TGTGCCAGCAGCTTCTTGGCTAGCGGGAGTAACGAGCAGTACTTC.

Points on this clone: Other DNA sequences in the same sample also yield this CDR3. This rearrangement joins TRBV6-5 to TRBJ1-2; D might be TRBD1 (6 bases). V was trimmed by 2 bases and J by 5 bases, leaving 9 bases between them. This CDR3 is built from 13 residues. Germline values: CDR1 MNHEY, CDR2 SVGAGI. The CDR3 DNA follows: TGTGCCAGCAGTTACGGGGGCGCATATGGCTACACCTTC. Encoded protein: CASSYGGAYGYTF.

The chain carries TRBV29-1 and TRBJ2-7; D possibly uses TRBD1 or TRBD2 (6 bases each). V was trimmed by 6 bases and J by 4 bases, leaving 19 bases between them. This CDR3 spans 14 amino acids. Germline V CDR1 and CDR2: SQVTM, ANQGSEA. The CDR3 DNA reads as TGCAGCGTAACTCTGGGGGGCGAAGGGTACGAGCAGTACTTC. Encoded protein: CSVTLGGEGYEQYF.

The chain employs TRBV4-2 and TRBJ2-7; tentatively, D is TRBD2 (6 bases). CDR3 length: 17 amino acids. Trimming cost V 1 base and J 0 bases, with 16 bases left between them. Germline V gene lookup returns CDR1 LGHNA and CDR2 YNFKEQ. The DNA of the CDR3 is TGTGCCAGCAGCCAAGGTGTACTAGCTCTACCCTCCTACGAGCAGTACTTC. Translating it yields CASSQGVLALPSYEQYF.

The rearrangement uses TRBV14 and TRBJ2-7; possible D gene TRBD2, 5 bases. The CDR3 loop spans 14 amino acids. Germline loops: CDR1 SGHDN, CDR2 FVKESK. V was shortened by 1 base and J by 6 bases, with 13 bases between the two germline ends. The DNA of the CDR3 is TGTGCCAGCAGCCAAGTGGCTTGGCGGGCCGAGCAGTACTTC. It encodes CASSQVAWRAEQYF.

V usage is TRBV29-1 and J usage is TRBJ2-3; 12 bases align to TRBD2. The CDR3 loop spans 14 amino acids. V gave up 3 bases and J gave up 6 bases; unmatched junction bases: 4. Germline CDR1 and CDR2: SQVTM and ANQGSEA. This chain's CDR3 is CSVEGLAGSDTQYF. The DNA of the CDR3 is TGCAGCGTTGAGGGACTAGCGGGCTCCGATACGCAGTATTTT.

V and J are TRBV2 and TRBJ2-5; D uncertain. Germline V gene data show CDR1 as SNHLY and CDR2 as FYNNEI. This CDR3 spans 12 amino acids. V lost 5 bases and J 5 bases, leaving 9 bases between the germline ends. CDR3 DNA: TGTGCCAGCAGTTCATATGGGGAGACCCAGTACTTC. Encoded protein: CASSSYGETQYF.

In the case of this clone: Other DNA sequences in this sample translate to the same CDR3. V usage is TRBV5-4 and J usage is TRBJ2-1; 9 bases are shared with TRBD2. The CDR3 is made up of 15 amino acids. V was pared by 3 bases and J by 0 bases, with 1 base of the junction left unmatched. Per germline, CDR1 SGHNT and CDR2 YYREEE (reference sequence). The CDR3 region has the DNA TGTGCCAGCAGCTCGACTAGCGGCTCCTACAATGAGCAGTTCTTC. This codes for CASSSTSGSYNEQFF.

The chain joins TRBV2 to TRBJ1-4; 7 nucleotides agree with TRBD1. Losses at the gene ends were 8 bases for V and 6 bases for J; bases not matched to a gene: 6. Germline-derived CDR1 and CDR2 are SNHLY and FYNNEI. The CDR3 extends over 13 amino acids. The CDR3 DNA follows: TGTGCCAGCTTCCGGGACAGCTATGAAAAACTGTTTTTT. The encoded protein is CASFRDSYEKLFF.

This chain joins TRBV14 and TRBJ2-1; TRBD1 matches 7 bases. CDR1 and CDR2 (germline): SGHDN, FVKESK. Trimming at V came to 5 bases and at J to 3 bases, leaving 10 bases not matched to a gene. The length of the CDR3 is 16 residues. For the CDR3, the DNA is TGTGCCAGCAGCTCCGGGACAGCGAACCTCTACAATGAGCAGTTCTTC. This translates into CASSSGTANLYNEQFF.

CDR3 in DNA: TGCGCCAGCAGCTTGACTAACCCCGAAAGTGGAGATACGCAGTATTTT. It yields the protein CASSLTNPESGDTQYF. The gene calls are TRBV5-1 and TRBJ2-3, with D hard to call. Germline V gene lookup returns CDR1 SGHRS and CDR2 YFSETQ. The CDR3 contains 16 residues. V was cut by 1 base and J by 5 bases, with 17 bases left in between.